The 8 T cell receptor beta chains below all came from one sample that was sequenced in a study of blood T cells in healthy people across ages. A second PCR, run for roughly 7 to 12 cycles, used a sample-barcoded 5' primer plus a J-beta primer mix. TCRdb called the 5' RACE reads again in MiXCR, with one record for every CDR3 protein. The sample lists more than 650,000 distinct CDR3 sequences, around 25% occurring once. This same sample was also taken into another study, of T cells of mothers and their children.

What was sequenced was blood. These receptors originate from a boy aged 5-17 years in good health.

This chain links TRBV20-1 with TRBJ1-1; a possible D gene is TRBD1 (5 bases). This CDR3 region has 17 residues. Germline lookup yields CDR1 DFQATT and CDR2 SNEGSKA (reference sequence). The germline V and J ends were trimmed by 5 bases and 3 bases, with 25 bases remaining between them. DNA for the CDR3: TGCAGTGCTCCGAAGAGTCAGGGAGGGTATATGTACACTGAAGCTTTCTTT. Encoded protein: CSAPKSQGGYMYTEAFF.

In this sample, this clonotype turned up once. The V and J genes are TRBV30 and TRBJ1-6; weak D call: TRBD1 (5 bases). The germline V gene encodes CDR1 GTSNPN and CDR2 SVGIG (reference sequence). The CDR3 totals 14 residues. V lost 5 bases and J lost 4, with 12 bases in between. CDR3 DNA sequence: TGTGCCTGGCGCCGGACAACTTATAATTCACCCCTCCACTTT. This sequence encodes CAWRRTTYNSPLHF.

V gene TRBV7-9 combines with J gene TRBJ2-5, with a tentative D call TRBD2 (6 bases). The CDR3 has 18 residues. Looked up from germline, CDR1 is SEHNR and CDR2 is FQNEAQ (reference sequence). V lost 3 bases to trimming and J lost 5 bases, with 25 bases between them. CDR3 sequence: CASSFPSAGSVSQETQYF. Written as DNA, the CDR3 is TGTGCCAGCAGCTTTCCATCCGCGGGATCAGTTTCTCAGGAGACCCAGTACTTC.

In its sample, this clonotype was seen a few times. At one end, the junction sequence differs from germline, possibly due to a read error. This sequence joins TRBV5-1 and TRBJ2-1; 9 nucleotides align to TRBD2. This CDR3 region has 12 residues. The germline gives CDR1 SGHRS, CDR2 YFSETQ. The CDR3 sequence: CASSSVSGGGAF. CDR3 bases: TGCGCCAGCAGCTCAGTAAGCGGCGGGGGGGCTTTC.

This chain links TRBV12-3 or TRBV12-4 with TRBJ2-5, with TRBD2 matching 12 bases. This CDR3 has 17 residues. Trimming at V came to 6 bases and at J to 3 bases, leaving 11 bases not matched to a gene. Written as DNA, the CDR3 is TGTGCCAGCAGCACGTCGTCTAGCGGGGGGGCAGAAGAGACCCAGTACTTC. It yields the protein CASSTSSSGGAEETQYF.

The chain combines TRBV20-1 with TRBJ2-1; D is tentatively TRBD1 or TRBD2 (5 bases each). V dropped 3 bases and J dropped 1 base, with 19 bases sitting between them. Per germline, CDR1 DFQATT and CDR2 SNEGSKA (reference sequence). The length of the CDR3 is 17 residues. The CDR3 region is CSARGDGFRRSYNEQFF. CDR3 nucleotides: TGCAGTGCTAGGGGGGATGGGTTTCGGAGGTCCTACAATGAGCAGTTCTTC.

In the case of this clonotype: At one end, the junction sequence differs from germline, possibly due to a read error. The rearrangement uses TRBV12-3 or TRBV12-4 and TRBJ2-3; 7 bases align to TRBD1. The CDR3 spans 15 residues. The CDR3 spells CASSRWDSGTDTQYF. CDR3 coding DNA: TGTGCGAGCAGTCGGTGGGACAGCGGCACAGATACGCAGTATTTT.

The chain is built from TRBV20-1 and TRBJ1-1, with 7 positions matching TRBD1. With 0 bases clipped from V and 3 bases from J, the junction kept 1 base outside the gene matches. The CDR3 is 13 residues long. Germline CDR1 DFQATT, CDR2 SNEGSKA (reference sequence). The CDR3 region has the DNA TGCAGTGCTAGAGATGACAGGGACACTGAAGCTTTCTTT. Amino acid sequence: CSARDDRDTEAFF.